This passage covers 20 T cell receptor beta chains from one sample sequenced in a study of human T cells and chemical hapten exposure. MiXCR, run by TCRdb on the RACE reads, gives a single entry per CDR3 protein. This table has roughly 380,000 distinct CDR3 sequences, roughly 4.8% appearing once. The time point: patch test 1, 2 weeks after DPC sensitization. Treatment meaning: therapeutic diphenylcyclopropenone sensitization with weekly scalp DPC. Specimen: whole blood, collected in connection with sensitization to the hapten diphenylcyclopropenone (DPC). Source of these receptors: a woman aged 45-65 years with alopecia areata. Some clones in this sample may be carry-over from other donors' samples.

This clonotype appeared a few times. The genes are TRBV27 and TRBJ2-1, with D tentatively TRBD2 (5 bases). This CDR3 region has 13 residues. Germline CDR1 reads MNHEY; CDR2 reads SMNVEV (reference sequence). The germline V and J ends were trimmed by 2 bases and 4 bases, with 6 bases remaining between them. CDR3 protein: CASSLGEYNEQFF. DNA for the CDR3: TGTGCCAGCAGTTTAGGGGAGTACAATGAGCAGTTCTTC.

This clonotype was detected ten times or more. The rearrangement links TRBV21-1 to TRBJ2-5; TRBD1, the D gene given by the table, was not confirmed from the DNA. TRBV21-1 is a documented pseudogene. CDR3 length equals 15 residues. The CDR3 nucleotides read TGTGCCAGCAGCAAAGGGGCGGGTAGGGGAGAGACCCAGTACTTC. Encoded protein: CASSKGAGRGETQYF.

This clonotype was found a few times. The chain employs TRBV6-6 and TRBJ2-2; the match to TRBD1 covers 12 bases. The germline V gene encodes CDR1 MNHNY and CDR2 SVGAGI (reference sequence). This CDR3 is built from 18 residues. The junction had 15 bases not matched to a gene; V was cut back by 7 bases and J by 6 bases. Here the CDR3 reads CASINSGEGQGASGELFF. CDR3 nucleotide sequence: TGTGCCAGCATCAACTCGGGAGAGGGACAGGGGGCGTCCGGGGAGCTGTTTTTT.

This clonotype was recorded many times. The rearrangement links TRBV12-3 or TRBV12-4 to TRBJ1-1, with no clear D. The CDR3 length is 15 residues. Trimming took off 3 bases at V and 0 bases at J, with 11 bases between the two ends. CDR3 sequence reads: CASSFVGVMNTEAFF. The CDR3 region has the DNA TGTGCCAGCAGTTTTGTCGGGGTTATGAACACTGAAGCTTTCTTT.

This clonotype showed up many times. The chain joins TRBV6-5 to TRBJ1-1; tentative D call: TRBD1 (5 bases). This CDR3 is 13 amino acids long. Germline CDR1 and CDR2: MNHEY and SVGAGI. V was shortened by 3 bases and J by 5 bases, with 10 bases between the two germline ends. The chain's CDR3 is CASSYQGSTEAFF. CDR3 in DNA: TGTGCCAGCAGTTATCAGGGTTCGACTGAAGCTTTCTTT.

This clonotype showed up many times. V usage is TRBV12-3 or TRBV12-4 and J usage is TRBJ1-6; D remains ambiguous. The CDR3 has 13 residues. The V end lost 7 bases, the J end lost 2 bases, and 6 bases lay between the germline ends. The CDR3 sequence is CASTAAYNSPLHF. The DNA of the CDR3 is TGTGCCAGCACCGCGGCCTATAATTCACCCCTCCACTTT.

In its sample, this clonotype was seen a few times. The chain recombines TRBV15 with TRBJ2-3, with 10 bases aligning to TRBD1. The V gene's germline CDR1 is LNHNV and CDR2 YYDKDF (reference sequence). The CDR3 covers 15 residues. Trimming cost V 4 bases and J 3 bases; bases outside gene matches: 4. The CDR3 nucleotides read TGTGCCACCAGCACCGACAGGGGGCCAACAGATACGCAGTATTTT. Its translation: CATSTDRGPTDTQYF.

The sample holds many counts of this clonotype. The genes are TRBV27 and TRBJ1-2, with TRBD1 matching 7 bases. This CDR3 is 14 amino acids long. Germline assignment: CDR1 MNHEY and CDR2 SMNVEV (reference sequence). Trimming at V came to 5 bases and at J to 4 bases, leaving 7 bases not matched to a gene. CDR3: CASSPGTAPYGYTF. The CDR3 bases are TGTGCCAGCAGTCCAGGGACAGCTCCCTATGGCTACACCTTC.

The sample holds many counts of this clonotype. This sequence joins TRBV20-1 and TRBJ1-2, with D uncertain. V was shortened by 7 bases and J by 0 bases, with 6 bases between the two germline ends. This CDR3 comprises 11 residues. Germline lookup yields CDR1 DFQATT and CDR2 SNEGSKA (reference sequence). CDR3 nucleotide sequence: TGCAGTGTCCCCACTAACTATGGCTACACCTTC. Amino acids: CSVPTNYGYTF.

The rearrangement links TRBV29-1 to TRBJ2-2, with 7 bases matching TRBD1. The CDR3 sequence is 16 residues long. Unmatched junction bases numbered 12, after V lost 6 bases and J lost 2 bases. Germline assignment: CDR1 SQVTM and CDR2 ANQGSEA. CDR3 residues: CSVGKGQGVNTGELFF. CDR3 sequence (DNA): TGCAGCGTGGGTAAAGGGCAGGGGGTAAACACCGGGGAGCTGTTTTTT.

This clonotype was seen at least ten times. This chain connects TRBV10-2 to TRBJ2-4, with TRBD1 as a possible D gene (6 bases). The CDR3 contains 13 residues. V was pared by 2 bases and J by 4 bases, with 6 bases between. The germline V gene encodes CDR1 WSHSY and CDR2 SAAADI. CDR3 region: CASSEGQKNIQYF. DNA of the CDR3: TGCGCCAGCAGTGAGGGACAGAAAAACATTCAGTACTTC.

This clonotype has at least ten counts. The chain combines TRBV20-1 with TRBJ2-7, with D perhaps TRBD2 (6 bases). Germline values: CDR1 DFQATT, CDR2 SNEGSKA (reference sequence). V was trimmed by 2 bases and J by 7 bases, leaving 18 bases between them. There are 14 residues in the CDR3. The CDR3: CSARFGGDPGEQYF. The CDR3 nucleotides are TGCAGTGCTAGATTCGGGGGAGATCCGGGGGAGCAGTACTTC.

This clonotype was recorded at least ten times. The V call is TRBV7-2, the J call TRBJ2-7; 7 bases fit TRBD2. Germline lookup yields CDR1 SGHTA and CDR2 FQGNSA. CDR3 size: 16 residues. J lost 4 bases, V lost 5 bases, and 14 bases had no gene match. The CDR3 nucleotides are TGTGCCAGCAGCGCGCCGAGGCGGGAGTTGAAGTACGAGCAGTACTTC. This gives the protein CASSAPRRELKYEQYF. Looking up the rest from reference TRBV7-2 and TRBJ2-7 gives the full variable domain: GAGVSQSPSNKVTEKGKDVELRCDPISGHTALYWYRQSLGQGLEFLIYFQGNSAPDKSGLPSDRFSAERTGGSVSTLTIQRTQQEDSAVYLCASSAPRRELKYEQYFGPGTRLTVT.

V usage is TRBV12-3 or TRBV12-4 and J usage is TRBJ1-1; D possibly corresponds to TRBD1 (6 bases). The CDR3 consists of 14 residues. The V end lost 7 bases, the J end lost 8 bases, and 20 bases lay between the germline ends. This chain's CDR3 is CASTFRRGYGEAFF. The CDR3 nucleotides read TGTGCCAGCACCTTTAGAAGGGGGTATGGGGAAGCTTTCTTT.

This clonotype was recorded many times. The chain employs TRBV19 and TRBJ1-4; maybe TRBD1 (6 bases). Trimming pared 3 bases from V and 8 bases from J, leaving 13 bases between. Germline assignment: CDR1 LNHDA and CDR2 SQIVND (reference sequence). This CDR3 spans 14 amino acids. CDR3 protein: CASSIWGPSEKLFF. CDR3 bases: TGTGCCAGTAGTATCTGGGGGCCAAGCGAAAAACTGTTTTTT.

This clonotype was seen at least ten times. This rearrangement joins TRBV20-1 to TRBJ2-3, with unresolved D. The V end was cut by 6 bases, the J end by 6 bases, with 19 bases between. Germline V gene sequence: CDR1 DFQATT, CDR2 SNEGSKA (reference sequence). The CDR3 runs 14 residues. In DNA form, the CDR3 reads TGCAGTGCCCCCTTGGGATCAGTAACGGATACGCAGTATTTT. This gives the protein CSAPLGSVTDTQYF.

CDR3 in DNA: TGTGCCAGCAGTTTCTCCGGGCAGGATACGCAGTATTTT. Translation gives CASSFSGQDTQYF. The rearrangement uses TRBV28 and TRBJ2-3; D is unresolved. The CDR3 extends over 13 amino acids. Trimming took 3 bases from V and 6 from J, leaving 10 bases between them. Germline CDR1 reads MDHEN; CDR2 reads SYDVKM.

About this clonotype itself: A read error may be the cause here, since a much bigger clone is one base away. The chain joins TRBV18 to TRBJ1-1; tentatively, D is TRBD1 (6 bases). The CDR3 covers 14 residues. Germline V CDR1 and CDR2: KGHSH, LQKENI. CDR3 in DNA: TGTGCCAGCTCAAGGGGACACGAGAACACTGAACCTTTCTTT. Encoded protein: CASSRGHENTEPFF.

Ten or more counts support this clonotype. The chain is built from TRBV10-3 and TRBJ2-7, with 8 bases fitting TRBD1. V shed 3 bases, J shed 3 bases, and the junction held 4 bases outside the gene matches. Germline V CDR1 and CDR2: ENHRY, SYGVKD. This CDR3 is built from 14 residues. The DNA for the CDR3 is TGTGCCATCAGTGAAAACGGACAGGGCTACGAGCAGTACTTC. This codes for CAISENGQGYEQYF.

This clonotype was counted at least ten times. DNA of the CDR3: TGTGCCAGCAGTGCTCCGGGACAGGGGTTCTACAATGAGCAGTTCTTC. Translation gives CASSAPGQGFYNEQFF. The gene calls are TRBV28 and TRBJ2-1; 10 nucleotides agree with TRBD1. Trimming took 5 bases from V and 3 from J; bases not matched to a gene: 7. The CDR3 is made up of 16 amino acids. The germline gives CDR1 MDHEN, CDR2 SYDVKM.